This T cell receptor (beta chain) derives from a study of blood T cell repertoires in COVID-19. Study-level information: Samples of COVID-19 (acute and convalescent) were obtained from the United States, Italy and Spain. PBMCs, B-cell-depleted T cells, or T cells were the source of the cDNA or gDNA that made up the material.

In this sample, this clone turned up a few times. The authors' processing: Researchers report that nucleated cell counts were estimated from reference gene primer amplification. TCRdb's table, derived via immunoSEQ multiplex PCR, lists solely in-frame clones and lacks some. V and J calls and clone size are copied from that table; D and trimming were computed from the DNA. Among 100,000 to 150,000 clones, around 76% were seen once, and the ten largest hold around 6%. The CDR3 covers 15 residues. The germline V gene has CDR1 MNHEY and CDR2 SMNVEV (reference sequence). The V gene end was trimmed by 1 base and the J gene end by 8 bases; junction bases not matched to a gene: 4.

The TCR comes from a man in his sixties with acute or convalescent COVID-19. The rearrangement joins TRBV27 to TRBJ1-6; 8 bases fit TRBD1. Sequencing used peripheral blood. This chain's CDR3 is CASSLYRGQDSPLHF. The CDR3 DNA reads TGTGCCAGCAGTTTATATAGGGGACAGGATTCACCCCTCCACTTT.